This T cell receptor beta chain was identified in a study of T cell repertoires in ileal Crohn's disease (dated by TCRdb to the late 2010s). Some background on the complete study: The median duration of disease was approximately eight years, and at the time of surgery roughly 38% of patients were active smokers. Surgery was performed for a complication in all patients, with stricturing disease in roughly 61% and penetrating disease in roughly 40%. About half of the patients received postoperative therapy: about eleven received thiopurines and roughly 19 received anti-TNF agents. A prospective multicentre cohort supplied the 57 Crohn's disease patients whose TCR repertoires were analysed. Running in parallel with the study was a multicentre cohort set up to find predictors of early endoscopic recurrence following ileocolonic resection. A Rutgeerts score above i0 was used to define endoscopic postoperative recurrence. A total of 171 mucosal samples from roughly 60 patients were sequenced, with samples obtained at several locations on the surgical specimen and at postoperative endoscopy.

Paper-wide results and their limitations: Only a subgroup of patients, of unstated size, had mucosal CD4 and CD8 T cells sorted and sequenced. A significantly higher proportion of clonal expansions was observed in active smokers at surgery than in non-smokers (approximately 28% vs 17%, p=0.02). Sorted CD8 T cells carried more high-frequency clones than CD4 T cells, suggesting mucosal expansions were mainly CD8. Higher high-frequency clone percentages at surgery were associated with endoscopic recurrence; all patients with clonality above 26.8% (18/57) had recurrence.

Around 550 nanograms of biopsy DNA per sample were submitted for commercial TCRB immunosequencing. A two-step, amplification bias-controlled multiplex PCR was used by Adaptive Biotechnology to amplify CDR3 regions from genomic DNA. The first PCR used primers for every V and J gene segment; the second PCR added barcodes and Illumina adapters. An Illumina instrument was used to sequence the CDR3 libraries. The authors' pipeline ran thus. Vendor-provided pipelines were combined with custom analysis of raw data in R/Bioconductor under R version 3.3.0. Clonality, which ranges from 0 to 1, was calculated as the inverse of the normalised Shannon entropy across all productive clones. The repertoire share taken up by the top 100 clones defined high-frequency clones, and only clones that passed a 95% confidence test were kept. Overlap between samples was measured with the Morisita-Horn index, while repertoire diversity was measured with the Simpson index. The source is immuneACCESS, and TCRdb retained only in-frame sequences with V and J called. Part of the clones is not carried over; for the studies checked, unresolved V genes explain less than half of this, and the remainder is unexplained. V and J calls and clone size come straight from that table; D and trimming were deduced from the DNA. A total of roughly 5,000 clones appear in this sample, 82% of them only once. In total, the top ten clones hold approximately 12% of the sample.

As for this clone: This clone's antigen is unknown. The record has no base qualities; no much larger clone is one base away.

Eligible patients were adults with ileal or ileocolonic Crohn's disease who had an indication for ileocolonic resection. Whole ileal mucosal biopsies were stored frozen at -80°C before DNA extraction. A TRizol-based method was used to extract genomic DNA from the frozen whole biopsies, and the DNA was quantified with a NanoDrop 2000 spectrophotometer. There are 15 amino acids in the CDR3, from cysteine to phenylalanine inclusive. The CDR3 DNA has 45 bases and is translated from base 1. Trimming accounts for 2 bases at V and 2 bases at J, while the number of junction bases matched to no gene is 3. From the germline V gene, CDR1 is MRHNA and CDR2 is SNTAGT.

This TCR was sampled from an adult with Crohn's disease. The chain is encoded by TRBV6-4 joined to TRBJ2-3, with 8 junctional bases fitting TRBD2. Sample: ileal tissue. The CDR3 protein: CASSDHSGNTDTQYF. The DNA is as follows: TGTGCCAGCAGTGACCATAGCGGGAACACAGATACGCAGTATTTT.